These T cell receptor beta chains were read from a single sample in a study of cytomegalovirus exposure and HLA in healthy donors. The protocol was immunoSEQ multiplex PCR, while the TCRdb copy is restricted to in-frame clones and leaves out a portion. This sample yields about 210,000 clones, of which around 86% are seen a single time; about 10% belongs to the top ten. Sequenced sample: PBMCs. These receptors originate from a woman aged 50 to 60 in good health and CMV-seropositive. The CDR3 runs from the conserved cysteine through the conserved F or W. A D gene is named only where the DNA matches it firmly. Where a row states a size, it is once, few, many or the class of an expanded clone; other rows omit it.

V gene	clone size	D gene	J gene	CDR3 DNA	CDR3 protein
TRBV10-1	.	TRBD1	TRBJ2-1	TGCGCCAGCAGTGATACGAGGACAGGCAAGAGCTCCTACAATGAGCAGTTCTTC	CASSDTRTGKSSYNEQFF
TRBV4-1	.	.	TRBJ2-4	TGCGCCAGCAGCCAAAGAGAGGCGAGGGAGTTTCTAGCCAAAAACATTCAGTACTTC	CASSQREAREFLAKNIQYF
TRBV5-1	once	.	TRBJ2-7	TGCGCCAGCAGCTTGGCCCCCGGGTCCTACGAGCAGTACTTC	CASSLAPGSYEQYF
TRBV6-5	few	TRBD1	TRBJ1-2	TGTGCCAGCAGTTACACCCAGGGGACAGGTTCCTACACCTTC	CASSYTQGTGSYTF
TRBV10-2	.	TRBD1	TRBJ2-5	TGCGCCACCGCTCGTGTGACAGGGGGAGAAGAGACCCAGTACTTC	CATARVTGGEETQYF
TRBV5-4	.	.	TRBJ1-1	TGTGCCACCGCGCCGCAACCGGGAACCTTCCGGGGGATCACTGAAGCTTTCTTT	CATAPQPGTFRGITEAFF
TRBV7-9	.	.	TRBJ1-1	TGTGCCAGCAGCTTAGCAGGGGCGAACACTGAAGCTTTCTTT	CASSLAGANTEAFF
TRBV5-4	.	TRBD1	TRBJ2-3	TGTGCCAGCCGACGGACAGGGGGCAGCACAGATACGCAGTATTTT	CASRRTGGSTDTQYF
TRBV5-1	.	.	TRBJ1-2	TGCGCCAGCAGCTCCTACGGCGGTGGTGGCTACACCTTC	CASSSYGGGGYTF
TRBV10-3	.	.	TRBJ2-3	TGTGCCATCAGTGAGTCCGGGACAGATACGCAGTATTTT	CAISESGTDTQYF
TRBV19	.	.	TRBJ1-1	TGTGCCAGTAGTATTCTAGTGAACACTGAAGCTTTCTTT	CASSILVNTEAFF
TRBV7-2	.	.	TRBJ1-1	TGTGCCAGCAGTCTCCCAGGAATGAACACTGAAGCTTTCTTT	CASSLPGMNTEAFF
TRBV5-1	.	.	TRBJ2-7	TGCGCCAGCAGCTTGGAGGACAACTCCTACGAGCAGTACTTC	CASSLEDNSYEQYF
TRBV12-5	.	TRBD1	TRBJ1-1	TGTGCTAGTGGTTTGTCCTCGACAGGGGCGAACACTGAAGCTTTCTTT	CASGLSSTGANTEAFF
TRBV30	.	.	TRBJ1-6	TGTGCCTGGAAAAGGGGTTCCCTAAATTCACCCCTCCACTTT	CAWKRGSLNSPLHF
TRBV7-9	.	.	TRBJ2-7	TGTGCCAGCAGCTCGTCGACCACAGGGGAGCAGTACTTC	CASSSSTTGEQYF
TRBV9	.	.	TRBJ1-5	TGTGCCAGCAGCGGCGGGACCGTCAATCAGCCCCAGCATTTT	CASSGGTVNQPQHF
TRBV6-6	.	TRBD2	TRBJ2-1	TGTGCCAGCAGTTACTCCAGCGGGGATGAGCAGTTCTTC	CASSYSSGDEQFF
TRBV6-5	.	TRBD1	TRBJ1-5	TGTGCCAGCAGTCCCGGACAGGGTCCCAATCAGCCCCAGCATTTT	CASSPGQGPNQPQHF
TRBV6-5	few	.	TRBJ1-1	TGTGCCAGCAATCTACATGGGAGTCCTGAACCTTTCTTT	CASNLHGSPEPFF
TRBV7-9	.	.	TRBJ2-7	TGTGCCAGCAGCTTATCGGACAACTCCTACGAGCAGTACTTC	CASSLSDNSYEQYF
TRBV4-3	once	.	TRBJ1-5	TGCGCCAGCAACCAAGTGGAGGCTCAGCCCCAGCATTTT	CASNQVEAQPQHF
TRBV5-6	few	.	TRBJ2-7	TGTGCCAGCAGCCCGCCTCTCGGGGGAGGCCCCTACGAGCAGTACTTC	CASSPPLGGGPYEQYF
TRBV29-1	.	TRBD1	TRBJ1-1	TGCAGCGTTGAAGAGACAGGGGGCATGAACACTGAAGCTTTCTTT	CSVEETGGMNTEAFF
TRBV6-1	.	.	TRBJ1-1	TGTGCCAGCAGTGAAGCTGAACAGAACACTGAAGCTTTCTTT	CASSEAEQNTEAFF
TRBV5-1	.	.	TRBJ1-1	TGCGCCAGCAGCTTGGCAGGGCAACCGGGCACTGAAGCTTTCTTT	CASSLAGQPGTEAFF
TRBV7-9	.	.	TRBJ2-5	TGTGCCAGCAGCTTAGTGGATCGGGTATGGGGTCGGGGAGAGACCCAGTACTTC	CASSLVDRVWGRGETQYF
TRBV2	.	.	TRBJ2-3	TGTGCCAGCCTTCGGGCAGGGATTTATTCAGATACGCAGTATTTT	CASLRAGIYSDTQYF
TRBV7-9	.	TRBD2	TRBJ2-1	TGTGCCAGCACCCTTTCGGGGGGGCAGAATGAGCAGTTCTTC	CASTLSGGQNEQFF